These 32 T cell receptor beta chains were sequenced from one sample in a study of identical twins. TCRdb redid the calling of the 5' RACE reads with MiXCR, one entry per CDR3 protein. The data show about 210,000 distinct CDR3 sequences, roughly a tenth seen once. Specimen: memory (CD45RO+) T cells sorted from blood. The receptor set was obtained from a woman aged 18-30 years in good health.

This clonotype was counted a few times. The rearrangement links TRBV20-1 to TRBJ2-2; 9 bases agree with TRBD1. Germline CDR1 is DFQATT and CDR2 is SNEGSKA (reference sequence). CDR3 length: 14 residues. The V and J ends lost 1 base and 3 bases, in that order; junction bases with no gene match: 0. DNA of the CDR3: TGCAGTGCTAGAGGGACAGGGGACACCGGGGAGCTGTTTTTT. This sequence encodes CSARGTGDTGELFF.

The chain couples TRBV7-2 to TRBJ2-2, with D possibly being TRBD1 (5 bases). The CDR3 consists of 17 residues. CDR1 is SGHTA, CDR2 FQGNSA, per germline. Trimming removed 0 bases from V and 4 bases from J, with 15 bases in between. CDR3 sequence: CASSLAPSRVGTGELFF. The CDR3 coding sequence is TGTGCCAGCAGCTTAGCGCCCTCCAGGGTTGGCACCGGGGAGCTGTTTTTT.

This chain uses TRBV5-5 with TRBJ2-3; D gene uncertain. Trimming stripped 0 bases from V and 4 bases from J, with 9 bases between. This CDR3 has 14 amino acids. CDR1 and CDR2 from the germline V gene are SGHKS and YYEKEE (reference sequence). The CDR3 DNA follows: TGTGCCAGCAGCTTGGATAGACTCGCAGATACGCAGTATTTT. Translation: CASSLDRLADTQYF.

This clonotype has more than one count but fewer than ten. J is TRBJ2-5 and V is TRBV2, with D maybe TRBD2 (6 bases). CDR1 is SNHLY, CDR2 FYNNEI, per germline. The CDR3 totals 15 residues. V gave up 6 bases and J gave up 3 bases, with 17 bases separating them. CDR3 protein: CASRAEGNPEETQYF. In DNA, the CDR3 is TGTGCCAGCAGAGCGGAGGGGAACCCCGAAGAGACCCAGTACTTC.

V and J are TRBV3-1 and TRBJ1-1; D uncertain. Deletions cut 4 bases from V and 1 base from J, with 4 bases between. The germline V gene encodes CDR1 LGHDT and CDR2 YNNKEL (reference sequence). The CDR3 is 12 amino acids. CDR3: CASSRENTEAFF. CDR3 nucleotide sequence: TGTGCCAGCAGCCGGGAGAACACTGAAGCTTTCTTT.

There are a few counts of this clonotype. The chain is built from TRBV2 and TRBJ2-5; D call uncertain. From germline, CDR1 is SNHLY and CDR2 FYNNEI. The CDR3 covers 13 residues. Trimming took 4 bases from V and 1 from J, leaving 7 bases between them. The CDR3 is CASSGNSQETQYF. The CDR3 bases are TGTGCCAGCAGTGGGAACTCCCAAGAGACCCAGTACTTC.

This clonotype was observed a few times. The rearrangement links TRBV11-1 to TRBJ1-2; no reliable D call. Germline V CDR1 and CDR2: SGHAT, FQDESV (reference sequence). This CDR3 has 18 residues. The V end was cut by 5 bases, the J end by 5 bases, with 27 bases between. CDR3 loop: CASSPTTSTLHPFYGYTF. DNA of the CDR3: TGTGCCAGCAGCCCCACCACCTCTACTTTACATCCGTTTTATGGCTACACCTTC.

The chain is built from TRBV6-2 or TRBV6-3 and TRBJ2-1; 10 bases match TRBD2. The CDR3 extends over 15 amino acids. CDR1 and CDR2 (germline): MNHEY, SVGEGT. Losses at the gene ends were 3 bases for V and 7 bases for J; bases not matched to a gene: 6. CDR3 DNA sequence: TGTGCCAGCAGTTATACTAGCGGGAACTGGAATGAGCAGTTCTTC. It encodes CASSYTSGNWNEQFF.

This clonotype occurred a few times. V gene TRBV4-3 combines with J gene TRBJ2-2; D gene uncertain. V lost 5 bases to trimming and J lost 6 bases, with 19 bases between them. Germline-derived CDR1 and CDR2 are LGHNA and YSLEER. The CDR3 sequence is 16 residues long. Here the CDR3 reads CASSAMGSSRPGELFF. The CDR3 DNA is TGCGCCAGCAGCGCGATGGGTAGCAGTAGGCCCGGGGAGCTGTTTTTT.

This clonotype appeared a few times. The gene calls are TRBV6-1 and TRBJ2-4; D is perhaps TRBD1 or TRBD2 (5 bases each). Germline V lookup: CDR1 MNHNS, CDR2 SASEGT. This CDR3 is built from 14 residues. V was cut by 6 bases and J by 8 bases, with 17 bases left in between. The CDR3 DNA sequence: TGTGCCAGCAGCCCGTCCGGGACGCGGGACATTCAGTACTTC. Amino acids: CASSPSGTRDIQYF.

This clonotype was counted between two and nine times. The chain employs TRBV6-2 or TRBV6-3 and TRBJ2-7; 10 bases match TRBD2. With V trimmed by 6 bases and J by 4 bases, 9 bases remained unmatched. The germline CDR1 and CDR2 sequences are MNHEY and SVGEGT. There are 15 residues in the CDR3. CDR3 nucleotide sequence: TGTGCCAGCAGACCCATTGGACTAGCGGAATACGAGCAGTACTTC. Its translation: CASRPIGLAEYEQYF.

V and J are TRBV20-1 and TRBJ2-3, with 10 positions matching TRBD1. This CDR3 is 13 amino acids long. V shed 5 bases, J shed 3 bases, and the junction held 2 bases outside the gene matches. Germline CDR1 reads DFQATT; CDR2 reads SNEGSKA (reference sequence). The CDR3 DNA sequence: TGCAGTGCTGCGGGACAGGGGACAGATACGCAGTATTTT. Protein sequence: CSAAGQGTDTQYF.

This clonotype was seen repeatedly, ten times or more. The chain is built from TRBV7-6 and TRBJ1-1; D unclear. Germline V gene sequence: CDR1 SGHVS, CDR2 FNYEAQ. V gave up 5 bases and J gave up 7 bases, with 11 bases separating them. The CDR3 has 12 amino acids. CDR3 bases: TGTGCCAGCAGCCTAGGTCGGGGTGAAGCTTTCTTT. It specifies CASSLGRGEAFF.

The rearrangement joins TRBV6-2 or TRBV6-3 to TRBJ2-2; a possible D gene is TRBD1 (6 bases). The CDR3 is made up of 12 amino acids. Per germline, CDR1 MNHEY and CDR2 SVGEGT. Trimming pared 8 bases from V and 4 bases from J, leaving 8 bases between. CDR3 in DNA: TGTGCCAGCGGGACACTCACCGGGGAGCTGTTTTTT. Translation gives CASGTLTGELFF.

This clonotype has only a few counts. The J gene is TRBJ2-7, the V gene TRBV7-9; no definite D call. The CDR3 is 15 amino acids. The V gene lost 2 bases and the J gene lost 1 base, with 12 bases spanning the gap. Germline CDR1 and CDR2: SEHNR and FQNEAQ (reference sequence). The CDR3 bases are TGTGCCAGCAGCTTACTCCCAGTTATTTCCTACGAGCAGTACTTC. This gives the protein CASSLLPVISYEQYF.

This clonotype was picked up a small number of times. The chain couples TRBV18 to TRBJ2-7, with D possibly TRBD1 on 5 matching bases. CDR3 length: 17 residues. Trimming took off 9 bases at V and 1 base at J, with 25 bases between the two ends. Germline V gene lookup returns CDR1 KGHSH and CDR2 LQKENI. CDR3 residues: CASSGQGISKASYEQYF. The CDR3 DNA reads as TGTGCCAGTTCCGGGCAGGGAATATCTAAGGCGTCCTACGAGCAGTACTTC.

The chain has TRBV9 and TRBJ2-7; a possible D gene is TRBD1 (6 bases). Germline loops: CDR1 SGDLS, CDR2 YYNGEE. Trimming stripped 0 bases from V and 4 bases from J, with 14 bases between. The CDR3 is 15 amino acids. In DNA form, the CDR3 reads TGTGCCAGCAGCGTAGTCGCGACAGGAGGATACGAGCAGTACTTC. This codes for CASSVVATGGYEQYF. Supplemented by reference TRBV9 and TRBJ2-7, the full variable domain reads DSGVTQTPKHLITATGQRVTLRCSPRSGDLSVYWYQQSLDQGLQFLIQYYNGEERAKGNILERFSAQQFPDLHSELNLSSLELGDSALYFCASSVVATGGYEQYFGPGTRLTVT.

This clonotype was detected ten times or more. This chain links TRBV27 with TRBJ2-3; D gene uncertain. The CDR3 has 15 residues. Germline CDR1 MNHEY, CDR2 SMNVEV (reference sequence). The V gene lost 6 bases and the J gene lost 1 base, with 14 bases spanning the gap. The CDR3 is CASSYKGRGTDTQYF. CDR3 in DNA: TGTGCCAGCAGCTACAAGGGTAGGGGCACAGATACGCAGTATTTT.

At least ten counts were recorded for this clonotype. The J gene is TRBJ1-1, the V gene TRBV7-2; perhaps TRBD1 as D (5 bases). The germline V gene has CDR1 SGHTA and CDR2 FQGNSA. The CDR3 runs to 15 residues. V was pared by 1 base and J by 1 base, with 10 bases between. CDR3 bases: TGTGCCAGCAGCTTAGGGGGCAGACAGAACACTGAAGCTTTCTTT. Residues: CASSLGGRQNTEAFF.

This clonotype was seen ten or more times. The genes are TRBV6-1 and TRBJ1-1, with 7 bases that match TRBD1. This CDR3 has 14 amino acids. In germline, CDR1 is MNHNS, CDR2 SASEGT. V gave up 7 bases and J gave up 4 bases; unmatched junction bases: 9. The CDR3 region is CASTRQGGGTEAFF. CDR3 sequence (DNA): TGTGCCAGCACCCGACAGGGAGGAGGCACTGAAGCTTTCTTT.

The J gene is TRBJ1-2, the V gene TRBV10-3, with D unclear. The CDR3 consists of 12 residues. V lost 4 bases and J 6 bases, leaving 9 bases between the germline ends. Per the germline V gene, CDR1 is ENHRY and CDR2 is SYGVKD. CDR3 sequence (DNA): TGTGCCATCAGTGGACGGCTAGATGGCTACACCTTC. Protein sequence: CAISGRLDGYTF.

The V gene is TRBV15, the J gene TRBJ2-5; D is ambiguous. The germline V gene encodes CDR1 LNHNV and CDR2 YYDKDF (reference sequence). V gave up 6 bases and J gave up 2 bases, with 4 bases separating them. CDR3 length: 11 amino acids. The CDR3 DNA reads as TGTGCCACCAGACAGCAAGAGACCCAGTACTTC. Amino acids: CATRQQETQYF.

Only a few counts were recorded for this clonotype. The chain joins TRBV7-2 to TRBJ2-3, with TRBD2 identical over 7 bases. V was pared by 4 bases and J by 8 bases, with 3 bases of the junction left unmatched. The CDR3 is 12 residues long. Germline V CDR1 and CDR2: SGHTA, FQGNSA. CDR3 protein: CASSWGGATQYF. CDR3 DNA: TGTGCCAGCAGCTGGGGAGGGGCTACGCAGTATTTT.

The V and J genes are TRBV6-2 or TRBV6-3 and TRBJ2-5; the match to TRBD2 covers 11 bases. The CDR3 has 16 amino acids. J gave up 4 bases and V 0 bases, and 4 bases lay outside the gene matches. CDR1 is MNHEY, CDR2 SVGEGT, per germline. The CDR3 DNA follows: TGTGCCAGCAGTTACTCTGGTCTAGCGGGAGGAGAGACCCAGTACTTC. Translated, it gives CASSYSGLAGGETQYF.

This clonotype was seen repeatedly, ten times or more. The V and J genes are TRBV5-1 and TRBJ1-2; possible D gene TRBD1, 6 bases. Germline CDR1 SGHRS, CDR2 YFSETQ. Deletions cut 3 bases from V and 2 bases from J, with 14 bases between. CDR3 size: 15 residues. The CDR3 loop is CASSSGHNVNYGYTF. The CDR3 nucleotides are TGCGCCAGCAGCTCGGGACACAACGTCAACTATGGCTACACCTTC.

This clonotype occurred a few times. This chain connects TRBV19 to TRBJ1-2; no reliable D call. V gave up 6 bases and J gave up 5 bases, with 7 bases separating them. Germline V gene lookup returns CDR1 LNHDA and CDR2 SQIVND (reference sequence). This CDR3 is built from 11 residues. CDR3 loop: CASRFGYGYTF. CDR3 sequence (DNA): TGTGCCAGTAGGTTCGGTTATGGCTACACCTTC.

In its sample, this clonotype was seen a few times. The chain recombines TRBV12-3 or TRBV12-4 with TRBJ1-6; D gene unclear. V was trimmed by 1 base and J by 4 bases, leaving 11 bases between them. The CDR3 is made up of 16 amino acids. This chain's CDR3 is CASSLEPPGYNSPLHF. DNA for the CDR3: TGTGCCAGCAGTTTAGAGCCCCCCGGGTATAATTCACCCCTCCACTTT.

This clonotype was seen a single time. The rearrangement joins TRBV20-1 to TRBJ2-1, with 9 bases aligning to TRBD2. The V gene end was trimmed by 0 bases and the J gene end by 8 bases; junction bases not matched to a gene: 8. Germline assignment: CDR1 DFQATT and CDR2 SNEGSKA (reference sequence). This CDR3 has 15 amino acids. In nucleotides, the CDR3 is TGCAGTGCTAGAGAGATCAGCGGGAGGCTCGATGAGCAGTTCTTC. It encodes CSAREISGRLDEQFF.

This clonotype was counted only a few times. The J gene is TRBJ2-3, the V gene TRBV9; a weak D match, TRBD2 (6 bases). Trimming took 1 base from V and 0 from J, leaving 12 bases between them. The V gene's germline CDR1 is SGDLS and CDR2 YYNGEE. CDR3 length equals 16 residues. DNA for the CDR3: TGTGCCAGCAGCGTAAGGCCGGGGACTAGCACAGATACGCAGTATTTT. Its translation: CASSVRPGTSTDTQYF.

This clonotype was picked up many times. The chain is built from TRBV20-1 and TRBJ2-7; D is possibly TRBD1 (5 bases). The CDR3 contains 15 residues. Deletions cut 5 bases from V and 0 bases from J, with 17 bases between. Germline V gives CDR1 DFQATT, CDR2 SNEGSKA (reference sequence). The DNA of the CDR3 is TGCAGTGCTTCCATAATGCAGGGAACCTCCTACGAGCAGTACTTC. Translation: CSASIMQGTSYEQYF.

This clonotype has only a few counts. The gene calls are TRBV7-2 and TRBJ2-1; D remains ambiguous. The CDR3 is 12 residues long. Germline CDR1 and CDR2: SGHTA and FQGNSA. Trimming left V 3 bases short and J 12 bases short, with 12 bases between. The CDR3 spells CASSFSWVGQFF. DNA for the CDR3: TGTGCCAGCAGCTTTAGTTGGGTTGGGCAGTTCTTC.

The rearrangement links TRBV18 to TRBJ1-5, with D uncertain. The CDR3 runs 14 residues. V lost 2 bases, J lost 5 bases, and 10 bases lay in between. Looked up from germline, CDR1 is KGHSH and CDR2 is LQKENI. CDR3 loop: CASSPYMSDQPQHF. Written as DNA, the CDR3 is TGTGCCAGCTCACCATATATGTCGGATCAGCCCCAGCATTTT.